This entry describes one T cell receptor (beta chain). Its target is not known. The data are from a study of T cell responses to AZD1222 COVID-19 vaccine. The wider study: Some second doses came at about 4 weeks and others at about 12 weeks; these were pooled. Broader study findings: White British donors predominated, females outnumbered males, and clonal diversity was possibly underestimated. Among those given AZD1222, only six or seven were seropositive at baseline.

The data were produced by immunoSEQ multiplex PCR, yet TCRdb's version contains in-frame clones alone and is incomplete. The sample lists 100,000 or so clones; 88% were seen once. The CDR3 has 15 amino acids. V shed 6 bases and J 4 bases; nucleotides not matched to a gene: 7. Germline-derived CDR1 and CDR2 are KGHSH and LQKENI. The TCR was taken from an adult in good health. Specimen: peripheral blood, collected on day 0 of AZD1222 vaccination. The gene calls are TRBV18 and TRBJ1-2; 11 bases are a match to TRBD1. The CDR3 sequence: CASSLDRGHGYGYTF. CDR3 coding DNA: TGTGCCAGCTCCCTGGACAGGGGGCACGGCTATGGCTACACCTTC.